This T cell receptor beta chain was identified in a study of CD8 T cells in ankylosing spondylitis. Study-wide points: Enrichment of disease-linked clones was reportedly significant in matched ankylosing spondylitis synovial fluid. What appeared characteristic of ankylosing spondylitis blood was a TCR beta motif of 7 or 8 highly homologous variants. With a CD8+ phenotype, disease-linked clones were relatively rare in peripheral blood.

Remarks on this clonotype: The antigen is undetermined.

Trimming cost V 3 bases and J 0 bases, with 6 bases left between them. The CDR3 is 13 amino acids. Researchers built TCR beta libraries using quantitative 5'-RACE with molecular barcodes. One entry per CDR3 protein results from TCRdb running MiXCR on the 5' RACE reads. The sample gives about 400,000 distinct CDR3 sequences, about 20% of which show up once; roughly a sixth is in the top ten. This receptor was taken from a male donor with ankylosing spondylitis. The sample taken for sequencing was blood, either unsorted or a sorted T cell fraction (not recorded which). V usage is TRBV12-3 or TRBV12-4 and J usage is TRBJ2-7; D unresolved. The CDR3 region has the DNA TGTGCCAGCAGTTTCCGCCTCTCCTACGAGCAGTACTTC. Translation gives CASSFRLSYEQYF.